This TCR beta chain derives from a study of response to subunit inactivated influenza vaccine. In regard to this clonotype: As yet, its antigen is unknown.

The V and J ends lost 5 bases and 8 bases, in that order; junction bases with no gene match: 11. CDR3 size: 15 residues. Germline V gives CDR1 LNHDA, CDR2 SQIVND (reference sequence). Study results and limitations: Each seasonal flu vaccination may recruit only limited new T cells, authors suggested.

TCRdb re-called the RT-PCR reads with MiXCR, one entry per CDR3 protein. This table holds 250,000 to 350,000 distinct CDR3 sequences, 22% found once. The V gene is TRBV19, the J gene TRBJ2-1, with 8 bases fitting TRBD1. The sequencing used PBMCs from blood, collected 21 months after vaccination. The sequence was obtained from a man between 50 and 75 years old who received an inactivated influenza vaccine. CDR3 sequence: CASSSGQAILYEQFF. In nucleotides, the CDR3 is TGTGCCAGTAGTTCGGGACAGGCAATTTTGTATGAGCAGTTCTTC.